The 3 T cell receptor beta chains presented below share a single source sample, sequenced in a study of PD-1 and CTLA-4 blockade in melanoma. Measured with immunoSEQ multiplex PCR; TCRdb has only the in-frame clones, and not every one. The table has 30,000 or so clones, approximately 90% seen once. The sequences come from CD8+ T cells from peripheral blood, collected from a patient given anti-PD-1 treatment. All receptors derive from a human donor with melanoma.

In DNA form, the CDR3 reads TGTGCCAGCACCGAGCGACAGGGCGGCTACGAGCAGTACTTC. Translated, it gives CASTERQGGYEQYF. V is TRBV5-5 and J is TRBJ2-7, with 7 bases lining up with TRBD1. Germline trimming cut 6 bases from V and 3 bases from J; bases unmatched to any gene: 9. Germline V gene lookup returns CDR1 SGHKS and CDR2 YYEKEE (reference sequence). The CDR3 contains 14 residues. Together with reference TRBV5-5 and TRBJ2-7, the CDR3 gives the full variable domain: DAGVTQSPTHLIKTRGQQVTLRCSPISGHKSVSWYQQVLGQGPQFIFQYYEKEERGRGNFPDRFSARQFPNYSSELNVNALLLGDSALYLCASTERQGGYEQYFGPGTRLTVT.

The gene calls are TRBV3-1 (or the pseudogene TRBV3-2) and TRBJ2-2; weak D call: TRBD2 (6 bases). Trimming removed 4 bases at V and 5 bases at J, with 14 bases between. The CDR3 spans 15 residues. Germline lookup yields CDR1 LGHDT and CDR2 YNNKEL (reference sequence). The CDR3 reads CASSLWGERTGELFF. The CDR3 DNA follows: TGTGCCAGCAGCCTTTGGGGGGAGAGGACCGGGGAGCTGTTTTTT.

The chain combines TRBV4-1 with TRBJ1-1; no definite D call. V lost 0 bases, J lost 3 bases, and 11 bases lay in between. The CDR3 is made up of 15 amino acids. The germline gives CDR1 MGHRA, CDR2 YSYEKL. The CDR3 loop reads CASSQDRGRDTEAFF. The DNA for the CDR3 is TGCGCCAGCAGCCAAGATCGAGGGAGAGACACTGAAGCTTTCTTT.